This TCR beta chain appears in the sequencing data of a study of shared clonotypes between healthy human individuals. The study, taken as a whole, reports: Donors were few, which limited the genetic and exposure-history diversity represented. How much donors shared clonotypes was expected to be affected by sequencing depth.

To note about this clone: The target antigen is unknown.

Every one of the donors was a Caucasian adult that lived in Nashville, Tennessee. The V gene lost 3 bases and the J gene lost 5 bases, with 13 bases spanning the gap. CDR3 length: 14 residues. Per germline, CDR1 KGHSH and CDR2 LQKENI. Replicate sorted-subset PCRs were loaded with 150 to 200 ng DNA, 31,000 or so T cell genomes. Generated by immunoSEQ multiplex PCR, the TCRdb table keeps only in-frame clones and is missing some. Of roughly 2 million clones in the sample, roughly 94% were seen once. Input material: naive CD4+ T cells sorted from blood. Subset indicated: CD45RA+ positively selected. This TCR was recovered from a man younger than 35 in good health. This rearrangement joins TRBV18 to TRBJ1-1; unclear D gene. The CDR3 protein is CASSPLAGKTEAFF. CDR3 nucleotides: TGTGCCAGCTCACCGCTTGCCGGAAAAACTGAAGCTTTCTTT.